This record looks at one TCR beta chain sequence and its context. Original handling: Researchers report that nucleated cell counts were estimated from reference gene primer amplification. Libraries were prepared by immunoSEQ multiplex PCR; TCRdb keeps only in-frame clonotypes and omits some of them. V and J calls plus clone size are reproduced from that table; the DNA served to infer D and trimming. The table includes more than 110,000 clones, around 90% detected once. The sample comes from a study of blood T cell repertoires in COVID-19. About the study: Spain, Italy and the United States supplied samples that represented acute and convalescent COVID-19. Sources were T cells, B-cell-depleted T cells, or PBMCs; the material itself was cDNA or gDNA.

This CDR3 spans 15 amino acids. Germline V gene lookup returns CDR1 SGHDT and CDR2 YYEEEE. V gave up 5 bases and J gave up 4 bases, with 15 bases separating them. The sequence was collected from a woman older than 75 with acute or convalescent COVID-19. The sequenced material came from peripheral blood. J is TRBJ1-4 and V is TRBV5-6; perhaps TRBD1 as D (5 bases). The CDR3 reads CASSFGSGINEKLFF. The CDR3 bases are TGTGCCAGCAGTTTTGGGTCAGGGATTAATGAAAAACTGTTTTTT. The full variable domain, its missing parts supplied by reference TRBV5-6 and TRBJ1-4, is DAGVTQSPTHLIKTRGQQVTLRCSPKSGHDTVSWYQQALGQGPQFIFQYYEEEERQRGNFPDRFSGHQFPNYSSELNVNALLLGDSALYLCASSFGSGINEKLFFGSGTQLSVL.